This T cell receptor (beta chain) was identified during a study of response to subunit inactivated influenza vaccine. General study results and limits: Authors proposed each seasonal influenza vaccination draws in few new T cells.

TCRdb ran MiXCR on the RT-PCR reads and lists one entry per CDR3 protein. Of 500,000 to 600,000 distinct CDR3 sequences in the sample, 16% were seen once. Comment on this clonotype: No antigen is known for it.

The CDR3 covers 17 residues. V trimming: 1 base; J trimming: 1 base; junction bases outside the gene matches: 5. Germline assignment: CDR1 LGHNA and CDR2 YSLEER. Sequences were derived from CD4+ T cells sorted from PBMCs, sampled roughly 24 months after vaccination. The chain links TRBV4-3 to TRBJ1-5; 9 bases fit TRBD1. This TCR came from a man between 50 and 75 years old who received an inactivated influenza vaccine. DNA for the CDR3: TGCGCCAGCAGCCAAGGCACAGGGGGCCTCAGCAATCAGCCCCAGCATTTT. Protein product: CASSQGTGGLSNQPQHF.